The clone carrying this T cell receptor beta chain was counted only a few times. The data were obtained in a study of CD8 T cells in Susac syndrome. With random hexamers, about 0.45 to 1 ug RNA was reverse transcribed. An immunoSEQ multiplex PCR amplified TCR beta CDR3 over 54 Vbeta and 13 Jbeta. TCRdb reprocessed the immunoSEQ multiplex PCR reads with MiXCR, giving one entry per CDR3 protein. The table records a few hundred thousand distinct CDR3 sequences, 93% of them present only once. The CDR3 sequence is 13 residues long. Germline V gene lookup returns CDR1 LGHDT and CDR2 YNNKEL (reference sequence). Trimming removed 1 base from V and 7 bases from J, with 11 bases in between.

This TCR was recovered from a human donor with multiple sclerosis. The chain links TRBV3-1 to TRBJ2-7, with no clear D. Sequencing was done on a sample of CD4+ T cells from PBMCs. CDR3 amino acids: CASSQVPAWEQYF. Written as DNA, the CDR3 is TGTGCCAGCAGCCAAGTTCCGGCATGGGAGCAGTACTTC.